The TCR beta chain described here comes from a study of immune evolution from preneoplasia to lung adenocarcinoma. Clones were sequenced by immunoSEQ multiplex PCR, and TCRdb holds only the in-frame ones, with some missing. The sample shows about 5,500 clones, 60% to 80% of them seen only once. Study-level findings and limits: From normal lung to invasive adenocarcinoma, top clone frequencies appeared to decrease.

The germline gives CDR1 SGHAT, CDR2 FQNNGV. The CDR3 covers 19 residues. J gave up 2 bases and V 3 bases, and 17 bases lay outside the gene matches. Remarks on this clone: Its antigen is not identified.

The source of this sequence is a person aged 80 or over with lung adenocarcinoma. V usage is TRBV11-2 and J usage is TRBJ2-3; 7 bases map to TRBD2. Sequencing input: FFPE adjacent normal lung tissue. CDR3 protein: CASSFPIGSGGRFTDTQYF. As DNA, the CDR3 is TGTGCCAGCAGCTTTCCGATAGGTTCTGGCGGGAGATTCACAGATACGCAGTATTTT.